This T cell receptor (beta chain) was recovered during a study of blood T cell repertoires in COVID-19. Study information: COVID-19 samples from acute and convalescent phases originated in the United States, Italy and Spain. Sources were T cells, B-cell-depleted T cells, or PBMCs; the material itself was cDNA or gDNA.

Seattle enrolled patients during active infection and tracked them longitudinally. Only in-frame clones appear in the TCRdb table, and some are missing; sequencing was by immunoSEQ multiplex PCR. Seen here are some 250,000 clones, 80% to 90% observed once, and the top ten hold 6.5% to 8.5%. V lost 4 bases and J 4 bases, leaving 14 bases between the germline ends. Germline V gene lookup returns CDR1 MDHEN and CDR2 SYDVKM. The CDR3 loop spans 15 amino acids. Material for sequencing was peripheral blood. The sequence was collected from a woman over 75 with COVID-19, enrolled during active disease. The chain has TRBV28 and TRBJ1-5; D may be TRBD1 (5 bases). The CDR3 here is CASSYRTSPNQPQHF. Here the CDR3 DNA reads TGTGCCAGCAGTTACCGGACATCCCCAAATCAGCCCCAGCATTTT.